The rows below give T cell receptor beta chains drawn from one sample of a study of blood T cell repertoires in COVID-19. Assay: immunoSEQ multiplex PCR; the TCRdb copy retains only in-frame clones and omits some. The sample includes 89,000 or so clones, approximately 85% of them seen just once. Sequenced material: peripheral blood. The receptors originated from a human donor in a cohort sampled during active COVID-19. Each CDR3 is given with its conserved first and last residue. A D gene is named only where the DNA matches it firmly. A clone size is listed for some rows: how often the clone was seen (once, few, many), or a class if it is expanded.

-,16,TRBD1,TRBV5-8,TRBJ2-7,CASPGTGGRRSYEQYF,TGTGCCAGCCCCGGGACAGGGGGTCGCCGTTCCTACGAGCAGTACTTC
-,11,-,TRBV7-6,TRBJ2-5,CASSPQETQYF,TGTGCCAGCAGCCCACAAGAGACCCAGTACTTC
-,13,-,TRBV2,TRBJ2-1,CASGKGAGREQFF,TGTGCCAGCGGAAAGGGGGCGGGACGAGAGCAGTTCTTC
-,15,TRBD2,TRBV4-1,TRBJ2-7,CASSQPQSGGYEQYF,TGCGCCAGCAGCCAACCCCAGAGCGGGGGCTACGAGCAGTACTTC
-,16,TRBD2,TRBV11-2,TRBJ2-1,CASSLWSGGAYNEQFF,TGTGCCAGCAGCTTGTGGAGCGGGGGGGCCTACAATGAGCAGTTCTTC
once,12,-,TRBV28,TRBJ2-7,CASSLSYYEQYF,TGTGCCAGCAGTTTGTCCTACTACGAGCAGTACTTC
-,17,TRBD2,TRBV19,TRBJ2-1,CASTVGRSGRADNEQFF,TGTGCCAGTACTGTGGGGCGGAGCGGGAGGGCCGACAATGAGCAGTTCTTC
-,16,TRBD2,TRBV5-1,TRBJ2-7,CASSSSSGRSSYEQYF,TGCGCCAGCAGCTCCAGTAGCGGGAGGAGCTCCTACGAGCAGTACTTC
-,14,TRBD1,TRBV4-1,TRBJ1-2,CASSQEEPPGQLTF,TGCGCCAGCAGCCAAGAAGAACCTCCGGGACAGCTAACCTTC
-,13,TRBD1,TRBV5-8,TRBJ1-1,CASSARQGREAFF,TGTGCCAGCAGCGCCCGACAGGGGCGAGAAGCTTTCTTT
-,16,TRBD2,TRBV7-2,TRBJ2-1,CASSLAGTSPYNEQFF,TGTGCCAGCAGCTTAGCTGGGACTAGCCCCTACAATGAGCAGTTCTTC
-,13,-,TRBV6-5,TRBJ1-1,CASTALPGLDAFF,TGTGCCAGCACCGCTCTTCCCGGACTGGACGCTTTCTTT
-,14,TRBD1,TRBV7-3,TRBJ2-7,CASSLTGGGYEQYF,TGTGCCAGCAGCTTGACAGGGGGTGGATACGAGCAGTACTTC
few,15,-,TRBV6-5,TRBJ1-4,CASSLQGGTNEKLFF,TGTGCCAGCAGTTTACAGGGTGGAACTAATGAAAAACTGTTTTTT
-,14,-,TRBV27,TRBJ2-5,CASSLVRDQETQYF,TGTGCCAGCAGTTTGGTCAGGGACCAAGAGACCCAGTACTTC
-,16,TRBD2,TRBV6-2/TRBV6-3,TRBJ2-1,CASSSYRTSLRSPGFF,TGTGCCAGCAGTTCCTACCGGACTAGTTTGAGGAGTCCAGGGTTCTTC
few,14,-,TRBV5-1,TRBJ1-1,CASNNVGGNTEAFF,TGCGCCAGCAATAACGTGGGAGGGAACACTGAAGCTTTCTTT
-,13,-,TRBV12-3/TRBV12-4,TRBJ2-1,CASSFAGANEQFF,TGTGCCAGCAGCTTCGCAGGGGCGAATGAGCAGTTCTTC
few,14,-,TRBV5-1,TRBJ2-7,CASSLSGSSYEQYF,TGCGCCAGCAGCTTGTCCGGTAGCTCCTACGAGCAGTACTTC
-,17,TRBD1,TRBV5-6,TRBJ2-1,CASSLRDRGGGYNEQFF,TGTGCCAGCAGCTTGCGGGACAGGGGAGGGGGTTACAATGAGCAGTTCTTC
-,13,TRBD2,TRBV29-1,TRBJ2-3,CSLPSGSTDTQYF,TGCAGCCTTCCTAGCGGAAGCACAGATACGCAGTATTTT
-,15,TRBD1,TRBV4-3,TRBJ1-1,CASSQEAGGNTEAFF,TGCGCCAGCAGCCAAGAGGCAGGGGGGAACACTGAAGCTTTCTTT
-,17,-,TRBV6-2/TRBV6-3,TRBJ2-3,CASSVSILAAGADTQYF,TGTGCCAGCAGTGTCTCCATATTAGCGGCGGGCGCAGATACGCAGTATTTT
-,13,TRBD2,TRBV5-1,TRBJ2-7,CASSLLAGGEQYF,TGCGCCAGCAGCCTACTAGCGGGAGGCGAGCAGTACTTC
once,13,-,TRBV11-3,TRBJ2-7,CASSLDSSYEQYF,TGTGCCAGCAGCTTAGACAGCTCCTACGAGCAGTACTTC
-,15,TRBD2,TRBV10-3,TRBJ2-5,CAISDRSGGQETQYF,TGTGCCATCAGTGATCGTAGCGGGGGACAAGAGACCCAGTACTTC
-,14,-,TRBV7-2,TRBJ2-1,CASSLGRGSGEQFF,TGTGCCAGCAGCTTAGGGCGGGGTTCAGGTGAGCAGTTCTTC
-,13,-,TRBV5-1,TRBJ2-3,CASSADTPDTQYF,TGCGCCAGCAGCGCGGACACTCCGGATACGCAGTATTTT
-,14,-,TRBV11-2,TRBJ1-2,CASSVVRGNYGYTF,TGTGCCAGCAGCGTCGTAAGGGGGAACTATGGCTACACCTTC
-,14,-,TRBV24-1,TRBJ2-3,CATSETGYGDTQYF,TGTGCCACCAGTGAAACAGGGTATGGGGATACGCAGTATTTT
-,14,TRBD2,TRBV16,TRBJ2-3,CASSQGLATDTQYF,TGTGCCAGCAGCCAAGGACTAGCAACAGATACGCAGTATTTT
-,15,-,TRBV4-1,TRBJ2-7,CASSPRTVNPYEQYF,TGCGCCAGCAGCCCTAGGACAGTGAACCCCTACGAGCAGTACTTC
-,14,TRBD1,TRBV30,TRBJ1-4,CAWSRTGMGEKLFF,TGTGCCTGGAGTCGGACAGGGATGGGTGAAAAACTGTTTTTT
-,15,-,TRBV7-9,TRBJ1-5,CASSLAQATDQPQHF,TGTGCCAGCAGCCTTGCACAGGCCACCGATCAGCCCCAGCATTTT
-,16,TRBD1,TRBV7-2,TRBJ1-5,CASSLVGGGSNQPQHF,TGTGCCAGCAGCTTAGTAGGGGGCGGAAGCAATCAGCCCCAGCATTTT
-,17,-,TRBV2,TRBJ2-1,CASSEWASPLSYNEQFF,TGTGCCAGCAGTGAATGGGCATCTCCACTCTCCTACAATGAGCAGTTCTTC
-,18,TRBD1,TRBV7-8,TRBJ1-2,CASSLGRAWGDRGLGYTF,TGTGCCAGCAGCTTAGGCCGGGCATGGGGGGACAGGGGGCTTGGCTACACCTTC
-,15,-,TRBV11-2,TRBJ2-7,CASSLVGINSYEQYF,TGTGCCAGCAGCTTAGTGGGCATTAACTCCTACGAGCAGTACTTC
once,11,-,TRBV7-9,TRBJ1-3,CATESRNTIYF,TGTGCCACCGAGTCCAGAAACACCATATATTTT
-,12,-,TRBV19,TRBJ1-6,CASSVNNSPLHF,TGTGCCAGTAGTGTCAATAATTCACCCCTCCACTTT
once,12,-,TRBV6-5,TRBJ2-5,CASSYSSGDQYF,TGTGCCAGCAGTTACTCGAGTGGTGACCAGTACTTC
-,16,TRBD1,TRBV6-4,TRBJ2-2,CASSLYRGQNTGELFF,TGTGCCAGCAGTTTATACAGGGGCCAGAACACCGGGGAGCTGTTTTTT